This T cell receptor (beta chain) derives from a study of Ad26.COV2.S vaccination and SARS-CoV-2 variants. Whole-study context: Sample donor was a member of the COV1001 Ad26.COV2.S trial arm. Ad26.COV2.S shots went into the muscle once or twice, 56 days apart.

The treatment: around 19 received Ad26.COV2.S at low or high dose, single or two shots; roughly five received placebo; per-sample allocation not given. The samples date from day 63 after the first vaccine or placebo injection. TCRdb's table, derived via immunoSEQ multiplex PCR, lists solely in-frame clones and lacks some. The data contain roughly 350,000 clones, about 88% of them singletons. A note on this clone: Its antigen is as yet unknown.

Whole-study results and caveats: Reportedly, after vaccination the spike-specific CD8+ and CD4+ T cell responses displayed substantial breadth.

Material: peripheral blood, obtained in a trial of Ad26.COV2.S vaccine versus placebo. This clonotype originated in a person aged 18-65 years who received the Ad26.COV2.S COVID-19 vaccine or a placebo.

CDR3 sequence (DNA): TGTGCCAGCAGCCAAGATCTAGGCAGGGACTACGAGCAGTACTTC. It yields the protein CASSQDLGRDYEQYF. The chain uses TRBV4-2 and TRBJ2-7; TRBD1 is a possible D gene (5 bases). Germline values: CDR1 LGHNA, CDR2 YNFKEQ. The V end was cut by 0 bases, the J end by 3 bases, with 12 bases between. The CDR3 totals 15 residues.